This T cell receptor (beta chain) stems from a study of blood T cell repertoires in COVID-19. This clone ranks as medium-sized. Sequenced by immunoSEQ multiplex PCR; TCRdb stores in-frame clones only, minus some. Here the sample spans around 20,000 clones, 90% being singletons. The sequence derives from a man between 65 and 85 years old with acute or convalescent COVID-19. The specimen sequenced was peripheral blood.

CDR3 in amino acids: CASSRTSRADTQYF. CDR3 bases: TGTGCCAGCAGCCGGACTAGCAGAGCAGATACGCAGTATTTT. The rearrangement links TRBV14 to TRBJ2-3; TRBD2 agrees at 8 bases. This CDR3 region has 14 residues. V lost 4 bases, J lost 4 bases, and 4 bases stayed unmatched. From germline, CDR1 is SGHDN and CDR2 FVKESK. Looking up the rest from reference TRBV14 and TRBJ2-3 gives the full variable domain: EAGVTQFPSHSVIEKGQTVTLRCDPISGHDNLYWYRRVMGKEIKFLLHFVKESKQDESGMPNNRFLAERTGGTYSTLKVQPAELEDSGVYFCASSRTSRADTQYFGPGTRLTVL.